The rows below give T cell receptor beta chains drawn from one sample of a study of blood T cell repertoires in COVID-19. Clones were sequenced by immunoSEQ multiplex PCR, and TCRdb holds only the in-frame ones, with some missing. The sample yields approximately 200,000 clones, about nine tenths seen once. Sequencing was done on a sample of PBMCs or T cells enriched from blood (not recorded which). The receptors stem from a man aged 25 to 45 who had recovered from COVID-19. The CDR3 runs from the conserved cysteine through the conserved F or W. A D gene is named only where the DNA matches it firmly. Clone size is not always given. Where it is, it says once, few, many or a class for expanded clones.

v_gene	d_gene	j_gene	abundance	CDR3nt	CDR3aa
TRBV29-1	TRBD2	TRBJ2-3	-	TGCAGCGGTGCGGGGGGGCCGGGCACAGATACGCAGTATTTT	CSGAGGPGTDTQYF
TRBV4-1	-	TRBJ2-2	-	TGCGCCAGCAGCCCCCCCAGGGACACCGGGGAGCTGTTTTTT	CASSPPRDTGELFF
TRBV27	-	TRBJ2-7	-	TGTGCCAGCAGTTACACCGGGACTCCCTACGAGCAGTACTTC	CASSYTGTPYEQYF
TRBV12-3/TRBV12-4	-	TRBJ1-3	-	TGTGCCAGCAGTTTGGGGAGTGGAAACACCATATATTTT	CASSLGSGNTIYF
TRBV5-1	-	TRBJ1-2	-	TGCGCCAGCAGCTTGTGGATAGGGCAGGGCTATGGCTACACCTTC	CASSLWIGQGYGYTF
TRBV9	-	TRBJ2-3	-	TGTGCCAGCAGCGTAGTAATTGCAGATACGCAGTATTTT	CASSVVIADTQYF
TRBV12-3/TRBV12-4	-	TRBJ2-5	-	TGTGCCAGCAGGGACAGCTACCAAGAGACCCAGTACTTC	CASRDSYQETQYF
TRBV5-8	-	TRBJ1-2	-	TGTGCCAGCAGCCTAAATAGGACAGTTAACTATGGCTACACCTTC	CASSLNRTVNYGYTF
TRBV24-1	TRBD1	TRBJ2-2	-	TGTGCCACCAGTGAGGGACAGGGGTTCACCGGGGAGCTGTTTTTT	CATSEGQGFTGELFF
TRBV18	-	TRBJ1-2	-	TGTGCCAGCTCTAGTGGGCTCTATGGCTACACCTTC	CASSSGLYGYTF
TRBV7-2	TRBD1	TRBJ1-5	once	TGTGCCAGCAGCTCCCGGGGACAGGGCAATCAGCCCCAGCATTTT	CASSSRGQGNQPQHF
TRBV9	TRBD2	TRBJ2-3	-	TGTGCCAGCAGCGTAGGAGCGGGGGGTGGCACAGATACGCAGTATTTT	CASSVGAGGGTDTQYF
TRBV30	-	TRBJ1-2	-	TGTGCCTGGAGCCCAGGGCTCGGGGGGAACTATGGCTACACCTTC	CAWSPGLGGNYGYTF
TRBV6-2/TRBV6-3	-	TRBJ1-2	-	TGTGCCAGCAGTTACGGTTCTGGCCGCTATGGCTACACCTTC	CASSYGSGRYGYTF
TRBV7-9	-	TRBJ1-5	-	TGTGCCAGCAGCACGGACAGAAGCAATCAGCCCCAGCATTTT	CASSTDRSNQPQHF
TRBV30	TRBD1	TRBJ2-1	-	TGTGCCTGGAGTGTACGAAAGGGGGCTTCCTACAATGAGCAGTTCTTC	CAWSVRKGASYNEQFF
TRBV5-1	TRBD2	TRBJ2-3	-	TGCGCCAGCAGCTTCCAGACTAGCCTAGATACGCAGTATTTT	CASSFQTSLDTQYF
TRBV5-4	TRBD1	TRBJ2-2	few	TGTGCCAGCAGCCCGCCGGGACAGGGGGCAGGGCCCGGGGAGCTGTTTTTT	CASSPPGQGAGPGELFF
TRBV7-2	-	TRBJ1-5	-	TGTGCCAGCAGCTTAACAGGTTCGAATCAGCCCCAGCATTTT	CASSLTGSNQPQHF
TRBV28	TRBD2	TRBJ2-7	-	TGTGCCAGCAGTTTAGCCTTGGGTAGCTGGGAGGGCGAGCAGTACTTC	CASSLALGSWEGEQYF
TRBV4-1	TRBD2	TRBJ2-7	-	TGCGCCAGCAGCCGGTTCGGGACTAGCGGCCCCTACGAGCAGTACTTC	CASSRFGTSGPYEQYF
TRBV7-9	TRBD1	TRBJ2-2	once	TGTGCCAGCAGCTTAGCTGGGACAGGGTCGAACACCGGGGAGCTGTTTTTT	CASSLAGTGSNTGELFF
TRBV19	TRBD2	TRBJ2-1	-	TGTGCCAGTAGCTCCAGCGGGAGGGGGAATGAGCAGTTCTTC	CASSSSGRGNEQFF
TRBV7-9	-	TRBJ1-5	-	TGTGCCAGCAGCTTAGCCCCGCCCGACAGTCAGCCCCAGCATTTT	CASSLAPPDSQPQHF
TRBV30	TRBD2	TRBJ2-2	-	TGTGCCTCTACCTGGGGGGGGAACACCGGGGAGCTGTTTTTT	CASTWGGNTGELFF
TRBV9	TRBD2	TRBJ2-7	-	TGTGCCAGCAGCGTCACTAGCGGCTACGAGCAGTACTTC	CASSVTSGYEQYF
TRBV6-5	-	TRBJ2-1	once	TGTGCCATCTCGAGGCTTTTAGGGGATGAGCAGTTCTTC	CAISRLLGDEQFF
TRBV4-2	TRBD2	TRBJ2-2	-	TGTGCCAGCAGCCAAGGGACTAGCTGGTCCCCCGGGGAGCTGTTTTTT	CASSQGTSWSPGELFF
TRBV7-9	-	TRBJ2-1	once	TGTGCCAGCAGCTCGCTGACTAGGACAAATGAGCAGTTCTTC	CASSSLTRTNEQFF
TRBV7-2	-	TRBJ2-1	-	TGTGCCAGCAGCTTTTCACGGGACAATGAGCAGTTCTTC	CASSFSRDNEQFF
TRBV3-1/TRBV3-2	TRBD1	TRBJ1-3	-	TGTGCCAGCAGCCAAATACGGGGACAGGGAACTGGAAACACCATATATTTT	CASSQIRGQGTGNTIYF
TRBV24-1	-	TRBJ2-4	-	TGTGCCACAATGTCACGGGGAATGGAAAACATTCAGTACTTC	CATMSRGMENIQYF
TRBV2	TRBD2	TRBJ2-1	-	TGTGCCAGCAGAAAAGCGGGGCCGGGACTAACCAATGAGCAGTTCTTC	CASRKAGPGLTNEQFF
TRBV20-1	TRBD1	TRBJ1-1	-	TGCAGTGCTAGTAAACAGGGGGCTTTGACTGAAGCTTTCTTT	CSASKQGALTEAFF
TRBV6-2/TRBV6-3	-	TRBJ1-2	-	TGTGCCAGCAGTTACTCGACACCCGGTCCTAACTATGGCTACACCTTC	CASSYSTPGPNYGYTF
TRBV11-1	TRBD1	TRBJ2-7	-	TGTGCCAGCAGCTGGGGACAGGGAGGGAACTACGAGCAGTACTTC	CASSWGQGGNYEQYF
TRBV2	TRBD2	TRBJ2-7	-	TGTGCCAGCATCCAGACTAGCGGGGTTGGGTACGAGCAGTACTTC	CASIQTSGVGYEQYF
TRBV7-9	TRBD2	TRBJ2-3	-	TGTGCCAGCAGCTTGGGACTACCTAGCACAGATACGCAGTATTTT	CASSLGLPSTDTQYF
TRBV5-4	TRBD2	TRBJ2-1	-	TGTGCCAGCAGCTTGGGACTAGCGGGGGGGCGTGGCAATGAGCAGTTCTTC	CASSLGLAGGRGNEQFF
TRBV4-2	-	TRBJ1-2	-	TGTGCCAGCAGCCAAGAACAGGAGTCTAACTATGGCTACACCTTC	CASSQEQESNYGYTF
TRBV30	-	TRBJ1-1	-	TGTGCCTGGAGTAGGAGGGGACCGATGAACACTGAAGCTTTCTTT	CAWSRRGPMNTEAFF
TRBV19	-	TRBJ2-7	once	TGTGCCAGTAGTATTCGGGGCTACGAGCAGTACTTC	CASSIRGYEQYF
TRBV7-2	-	TRBJ2-7	-	TGTGCCAGCAGCTTAGGAGGGGGAAACGAGCAGTACTTC	CASSLGGGNEQYF
TRBV6-5	TRBD1	TRBJ1-1	-	TGTGCCAGCAGTTACTCGACCGGACAGGCCCTCACTGAAGCTTTCTTT	CASSYSTGQALTEAFF
TRBV30	-	TRBJ2-2	-	TGTGCCTGGATATCAGGTGTCAACACCGGGGAGCTGTTTTTT	CAWISGVNTGELFF
TRBV6-5	TRBD1	TRBJ2-7	-	TGTGCCAGCAACTACGGGGCGGGACAGGGGTACGAGCAGTACTTC	CASNYGAGQGYEQYF
TRBV6-2/TRBV6-3	-	TRBJ2-2	-	TGTGCCAGCAGTTGGACACCGAACACCGGGGAGCTGTTTTTT	CASSWTPNTGELFF
TRBV4-3	-	TRBJ2-1	-	TGCGCCAGCAGCCAAGGACCTCTCCTGGGGGGTGAGCAGTTCTTC	CASSQGPLLGGEQFF
TRBV24-1	-	TRBJ2-5	-	TGTGCCACCAGTGATTTGGTTTTCGGAGAGACCCAGTACTTC	CATSDLVFGETQYF
TRBV28	-	TRBJ1-1	-	TGTGCCAGCAGGGGGGGGTTAGCGGAAGCTTTCTTT	CASRGGLAEAFF
TRBV5-4	TRBD2	TRBJ2-3	-	TGTGCCAGCAGCTTGGTAGGGACTAGGAGCACAGATACGCAGTATTTT	CASSLVGTRSTDTQYF
TRBV4-1	-	TRBJ1-5	-	TGCGCCAGCAGCCAAGGTAGTTATAGCAATCAGCCCCAGCATTTT	CASSQGSYSNQPQHF
TRBV28	-	TRBJ2-5	-	TGTGCCAGCAGTGCACAGGTGGCCTACCAAGAGACCCAGTACTTC	CASSAQVAYQETQYF